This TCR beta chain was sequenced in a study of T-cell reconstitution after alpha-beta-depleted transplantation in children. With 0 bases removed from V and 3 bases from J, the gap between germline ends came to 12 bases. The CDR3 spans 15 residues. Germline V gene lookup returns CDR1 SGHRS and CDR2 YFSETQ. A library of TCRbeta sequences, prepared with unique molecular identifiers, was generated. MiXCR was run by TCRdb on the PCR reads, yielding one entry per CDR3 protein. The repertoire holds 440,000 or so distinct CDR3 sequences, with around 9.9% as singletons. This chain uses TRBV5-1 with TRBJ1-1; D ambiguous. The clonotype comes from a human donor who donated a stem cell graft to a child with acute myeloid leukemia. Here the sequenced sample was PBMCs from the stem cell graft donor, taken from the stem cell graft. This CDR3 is CASSLGFGEDTEAFF. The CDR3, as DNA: TGCGCCAGCAGCTTGGGGTTCGGGGAGGACACTGAAGCTTTCTTT. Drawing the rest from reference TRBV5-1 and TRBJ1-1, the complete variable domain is KAGVTQTPRYLIKTRGQQVTLSCSPISGHRSVSWYQQTPGQGLQFLFEYFSETQRNKGNFPGRFSGRQFSNSRSEMNVSTLELGDSALYLCASSLGFGEDTEAFFGQGTRLTVV.